What follows are 17 T cell receptor beta chains derived from one specimen sequenced in a study of lymphopenia after photon versus proton radiotherapy (dated by TCRdb to the late 2010s). Library preparation was by the immunoSEQ multiplex PCR assay. This is the immuneACCESS table as TCRdb keeps it, with only in-frame sequences that have V and J called. A part of the clones is gone; compared with another copy, unresolved V genes explain less than half, and the rest is unexplained. For this sample there are 25,000 to 35,000 clones; around nine tenths appear just once. The top ten clonotypes cover more than 40% of the sample. This material consisted of peripheral blood, taken from a patient treated with proton-based radiotherapy. Receptors were obtained from a woman aged 60-75 years with cholangiocarcinoma. Some clones in this sample may be carry-over from other donors' samples.

V gene TRBV5-1 combines with J gene TRBJ1-2, with D hard to call. Trimming shortened V by 0 bases and J by 7 bases, and 13 bases separated the two germline ends. The CDR3 length is 14 residues. Germline CDR1 and CDR2: SGHRS and YFSETQ. The chain's CDR3 is CASSLVGQDGGYTF. In DNA form, the CDR3 reads TGCGCCAGCAGCTTGGTTGGTCAGGACGGTGGCTACACCTTC.

The rearrangement links TRBV19 to TRBJ1-5; tentative D call: TRBD1 (5 bases). There are 15 residues in the CDR3. The germline V and J ends were trimmed by 5 bases and 4 bases, with 15 bases remaining between them. The germline CDR1 and CDR2 sequences are LNHDA and SQIVND (reference sequence). The CDR3 coding sequence is TGTGCCAGTAGTTCCACCCCCGGGGGGAATCAGCCCCAGCATTTT. Translated: CASSSTPGGNQPQHF.

CDR3 DNA sequence: TGCGCCAGCAGTGAGCCGACAGGCGCGGAGACCCAGTACTTC. Translated: CASSEPTGAETQYF. This sequence joins TRBV10-2 and TRBJ2-5; tentative D call: TRBD1 (6 bases). This CDR3 is 14 amino acids long. CDR1 and CDR2 (germline): WSHSY, SAAADI. V lost 2 bases and J 5 bases, leaving 12 bases between the germline ends.

The V gene is TRBV11-3, the J gene TRBJ2-5, with TRBD2 matching 8 bases. V dropped 0 bases and J dropped 11; count of bases not matched to a gene: 11. The CDR3 runs 15 residues. The germline CDR1 and CDR2 sequences are SGHNT and YENEEA. In DNA, the CDR3 is TGTGCCAGCAGCTTAGATGCGGGACGAGCGGGGGAGCAGTACTTC. Protein sequence: CASSLDAGRAGEQYF.

The CDR3 is CASSKRQSYEQYF. The CDR3, as DNA: TGTGCCAGCAGTAAGAGACAGTCGTACGAGCAGTACTTC. The chain carries TRBV27 and TRBJ2-7; TRBD1 might be the D (5 bases). The germline V gene has CDR1 MNHEY and CDR2 SMNVEV (reference sequence). The CDR3 sequence is 13 residues long. Deletions cut 5 bases from V and 4 bases from J, with 12 bases between.

This sequence joins TRBV9 and TRBJ1-1, with D uncertain. In germline, CDR1 is SGDLS, CDR2 YYNGEE. The CDR3 is 12 amino acids. The ends were cut back, 4 bases at V and 3 bases at J, with 7 bases in the middle. This chain's CDR3 is CASSTDYTEAFF. The DNA of the CDR3 is TGTGCCAGCAGCACAGACTACACTGAAGCTTTCTTT.

This chain connects TRBV9 to TRBJ2-1; D is undetermined. V lost 0 bases and J lost 7, with 14 bases in between. The CDR3 length is 15 residues. The germline CDR1 and CDR2 sequences are SGDLS and YYNGEE. The CDR3 spells CASSVGYGISNEQFF. In DNA form, the CDR3 reads TGTGCCAGCAGCGTAGGTTATGGGATATCAAATGAGCAGTTCTTC.

This chain links TRBV6-5 with TRBJ1-1, with D unclear. Deletions cut 10 bases from V and 0 bases from J, with 6 bases between. The CDR3 has 11 amino acids. Germline CDR1 and CDR2: MNHEY and SVGAGI. CDR3 sequence (DNA): TGTGCCACCGAGCTGAACACTGAAGCTTTCTTT. Its translation is CATELNTEAFF.

The rearrangement uses TRBV7-2 and TRBJ2-1; 9 nucleotides agree with TRBD2. CDR3 length equals 15 residues. Germline loops: CDR1 SGHTA, CDR2 FQGNSA. The ends lost 3 bases at V and 9 bases at J; junction bases unmatched: 9. The CDR3 bases are TGTGCCAGCAGCTTTAGGCTAGCGGGAAGTATTGAGCAGTTCTTC. Translated: CASSFRLAGSIEQFF.

The chain is built from TRBV27 and TRBJ2-5; 8 nucleotides line up with TRBD1. The CDR3 has 15 residues. With V trimmed by 0 bases and J by 7 bases, 7 bases remained unmatched. In germline, CDR1 is MNHEY, CDR2 SMNVEV (reference sequence). The CDR3 nucleotides are TGTGCCAGCAGTTTATCCCGGACAGGGCAGGCGACCCAGTACTTC. Its protein is CASSLSRTGQATQYF.

The gene calls are TRBV5-1 and TRBJ2-5, with TRBD2 matching over 9 bases. Germline values: CDR1 SGHRS, CDR2 YFSETQ. Germline trimming cut 6 bases from V and 1 base from J; bases unmatched to any gene: 7. The CDR3 length is 15 residues. Here the CDR3 DNA reads TGCGCCAGCAACATAGCGGGGGCCGGCCAAGAGACCCAGTACTTC. Protein product: CASNIAGAGQETQYF.

The CDR3 coding sequence is TGCGCCAGCAGCCAAGTCCCACCTAGCGGGCGGATCCCCTACGAGCAGTACTTC. It is translated as CASSQVPPSGRIPYEQYF. V and J are TRBV4-3 and TRBJ2-7; 8 bases map to TRBD2. Per germline, CDR1 LGHNA and CDR2 YSLEER. The junction had 13 bases not matched to a gene; V was cut back by 1 base and J by 2 bases. CDR3 length equals 18 residues.

This clone was seen a few times. The gene calls are TRBV27 and TRBJ2-5; possible D gene TRBD2, 5 bases. The CDR3 has 14 residues. Germline CDR1 reads MNHEY; CDR2 reads SMNVEV (reference sequence). The V gene lost 2 bases and the J gene lost 5 bases, with 12 bases spanning the gap. CDR3 protein: CASSLGISGETQYF. DNA of the CDR3: TGTGCCAGCAGTTTAGGGATCTCGGGGGAGACCCAGTACTTC.

The gene calls are TRBV7-9 and TRBJ2-1; tentatively, D is TRBD1 or TRBD2 (5 bases each). The CDR3 consists of 18 residues. Germline-derived CDR1 and CDR2 are SEHNR and FQNEAQ (reference sequence). Trimming took 0 bases from V and 2 from J, leaving 17 bases between them. For the CDR3, the DNA is TGTGCCAGCAGCTTAGCTGGGGACGGCCGGTGGACCTACAATGAGCAGTTCTTC. It specifies CASSLAGDGRWTYNEQFF.

The chain recombines TRBV7-3 with TRBJ2-7, with 13 nucleotides matching TRBD2. The junction had 10 bases not matched to a gene; V was cut back by 5 bases and J by 12 bases. Germline V gives CDR1 SGHTA, CDR2 FQGTGA. The CDR3 spans 14 residues. CDR3 in amino acids: CASSPGLAGDQWYF. Here the CDR3 DNA reads TGTGCCAGCAGCCCAGGACTAGCGGGGGACCAGTGGTACTTC.

The rearrangement joins TRBV4-1 to TRBJ2-5; D is possibly TRBD1 or TRBD2 (5 bases each). The CDR3 has 15 residues. Looked up from germline, CDR1 is MGHRA and CDR2 is YSYEKL. Trimming took off 5 bases at V and 4 bases at J, with 17 bases between the two ends. As DNA, the CDR3 is TGCGCCAGCAGCATGGCGGGTGGGGGTCGAGAGACCCAGTACTTC. Its translation: CASSMAGGGRETQYF.

This chain uses TRBV27 with TRBJ1-4, with D possibly TRBD1 on 5 matching bases. Germline V gene sequence: CDR1 MNHEY, CDR2 SMNVEV (reference sequence). V lost 3 bases and J 4 bases, leaving 9 bases between the germline ends. This CDR3 contains 14 residues. CDR3 coding DNA: TGTGCCAGCAGTTTCAGGGCTTTTAATGAAAAACTGTTTTTT. It specifies CASSFRAFNEKLFF.